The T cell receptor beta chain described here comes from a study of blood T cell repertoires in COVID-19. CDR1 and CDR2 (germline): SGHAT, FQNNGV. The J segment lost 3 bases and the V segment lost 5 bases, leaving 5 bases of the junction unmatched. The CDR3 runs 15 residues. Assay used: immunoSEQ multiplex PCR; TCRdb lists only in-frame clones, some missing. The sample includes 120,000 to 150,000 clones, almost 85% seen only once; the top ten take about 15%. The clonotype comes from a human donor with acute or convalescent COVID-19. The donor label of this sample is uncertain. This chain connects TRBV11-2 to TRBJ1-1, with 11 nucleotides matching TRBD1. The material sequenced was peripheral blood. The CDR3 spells CASSVSGQGDTEAFF. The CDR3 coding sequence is TGTGCCAGCAGCGTGTCGGGACAGGGGGACACTGAAGCTTTCTTT.